What follows is one T cell receptor (beta chain) and its context. As yet, its antigen is unknown. The CDR3 length is 11 residues. Germline V gene lookup returns CDR1 DFQATT and CDR2 SNEGSKA (reference sequence). V lost 6 bases to trimming and J lost 8 bases, with 11 bases between them. This sample stems from a study of beta chain features in type 1 diabetes. Every isolated RNA sample was fully reverse transcribed, so sequencing captured expressed TCRB transcripts. Naive, central memory and regulatory T cell samples averaged roughly 3.5 million reads. Some clones are missing from TCRdb's copy, which holds only in-frame ones; the method was immunoSEQ multiplex PCR. This sample has 400,000 to 600,000 clones; 30% occur once, and the top ten carry around 0.065%. Overall study findings and caveats: Shortening that was moderate but significant affected the TCRB CDR3s of Type 1 diabetes patients in all four CD4+ subsets. Naive, central memory and Treg TCRB repertoires seemed to resemble each other more closely in patients than they did in healthy donors.

The J gene is TRBJ1-5, the V gene TRBV20-1, with D hard to call. The TCR sequence derives from a man younger than 30 in good health. What was sequenced was naive CD4+ T cells from blood. The CDR3 nucleotides read TGCAGTGCAGCCATCCTGGAGCCCCAGCATTTT. This encodes CSAAILEPQHF.